This T cell receptor (beta chain) was observed in a study of blood T cell repertoires in COVID-19. Study as a whole: Sites across the United States, Italy and Spain contributed samples from acute and convalescent COVID-19.

CDR1 and CDR2 from the germline V gene are MNHEY and SMNVEV (reference sequence). With 7 bases clipped from V and 2 bases from J, the junction kept 4 bases outside the gene matches. The CDR3 totals 14 residues. As processed by the authors: Nucleated cell counts were estimated from reference gene primer amplification. The protocol was immunoSEQ multiplex PCR, while the TCRdb copy is restricted to in-frame clones and leaves out a portion. That table supplies the V and J calls and clone size; D and trimming were determined from the DNA. Counted here are 430,000 or so clones, roughly 89% occurring once; the ten biggest clones make up roughly 0.84%.

This sequence was found in a young man with COVID-19, enrolled during active disease. The chain employs TRBV27 and TRBJ2-1, with TRBD2 matching over 8 bases. Sequences were obtained from peripheral blood. CDR3 residues: CASTVAGPYNEQFF. CDR3 DNA: TGTGCCAGCACCGTAGCGGGGCCCTACAATGAGCAGTTCTTC.